Here is one T cell receptor (beta chain) with its context. This specimen comes from a study of shared clonotypes between healthy human individuals. Roughly 30,000 T cell genomes, or approximately 300 ng DNA, went into replicate PCRs of unsorted PBMC. Ten immunoSEQ deep assay plates served to sequence unsorted PBMC DNA. This table comes from immunoSEQ multiplex PCR, and its TCRdb copy is limited to in-frame clones, with some not included. The table records around 450,000 clones, roughly 77% of them present only once. The ends were cut back, 6 bases at V and 5 bases at J, with 13 bases in the middle. Per the germline V gene, CDR1 is LNHDA and CDR2 is SQIVND (reference sequence). The length of the CDR3 is 13 residues.

Sequences were obtained from PBMCs. The rearrangement joins TRBV19 to TRBJ2-5, with D perhaps matching TRBD2 (6 bases). The receptor was derived from a woman between 40 and 55 years old in good health. Some clones in this sample may be carry-over from other donors' samples. In DNA form, the CDR3 reads TGTGCCAGTAGGGGGACTTCTGACGAGACCCAGTACTTC. This encodes CASRGTSDETQYF. The full variable domain, in which reference TRBV19 and TRBJ2-5 provide the parts outside the CDR3, is DGGITQSPKYLFRKEGQNVTLSCEQNLNHDAMYWYRQDPGQGLRLIYYSQIVNDFQKGDIAEGYSVSREKKESFPLTVTSAQKNPTAFYLCASRGTSDETQYFGPGTRLLVL.